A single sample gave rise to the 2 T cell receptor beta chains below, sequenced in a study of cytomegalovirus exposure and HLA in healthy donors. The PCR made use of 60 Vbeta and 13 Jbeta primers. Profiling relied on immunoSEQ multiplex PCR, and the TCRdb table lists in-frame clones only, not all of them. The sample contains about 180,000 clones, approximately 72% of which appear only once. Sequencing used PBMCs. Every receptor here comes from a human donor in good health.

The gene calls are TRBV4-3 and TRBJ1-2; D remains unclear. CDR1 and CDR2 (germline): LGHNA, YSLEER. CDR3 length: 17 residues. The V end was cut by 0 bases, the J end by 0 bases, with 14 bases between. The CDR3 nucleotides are TGCGCCAGCAGCCAAGAGACTGACTTTTCCACTAACTATGGCTACACCTTC. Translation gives CASSQETDFSTNYGYTF.

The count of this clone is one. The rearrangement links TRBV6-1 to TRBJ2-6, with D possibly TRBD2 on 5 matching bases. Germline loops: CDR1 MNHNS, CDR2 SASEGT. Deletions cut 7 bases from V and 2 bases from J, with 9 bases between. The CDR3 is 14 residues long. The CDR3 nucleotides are TGTGCCAGCAATATCGGGACTGGGGCCAACGTCCTGACTTTC. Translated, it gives CASNIGTGANVLTF.